These 30 T cell receptor beta chains came from one sample sequenced in a study of shared clonotypes between healthy human individuals. The method was immunoSEQ multiplex PCR; TCRdb's version includes in-frame clones alone and lacks a portion of them. The sample contains around 690,000 clones, less than 95% of which appear only once. The sequencing sample was made of memory CD8+ T cells from PBMCs. Subset here: CD45RO+ cells pooled with CCR7-negative TemRA cells. The receptor source for this set is a man in his late teens or twenties in good health. Some clones in this sample may be carry-over from other donors' samples.

The J gene is TRBJ2-1, the V gene TRBV6-1; the match to TRBD2 covers 12 bases. The CDR3 consists of 16 residues. The trim removed 1 base at V and 8 bases at J, leaving 6 bases unmatched. The germline V gene has CDR1 MNHNS and CDR2 SASEGT. CDR3 bases: TGTGCCAGCAGTGAAGGACTAGCGGGAGAAGGTTATGAGCAGTTCTTC. It specifies CASSEGLAGEGYEQFF.

CDR3 in amino acids: CASSLVAGGPNEQFF. In DNA form, the CDR3 reads TGTGCCAGCAGCTTAGTAGCGGGAGGGCCTAATGAGCAGTTCTTC. This rearrangement joins TRBV7-3 to TRBJ2-1; 11 bases are a match to TRBD2. V gave up 2 bases and J gave up 7 bases; unmatched junction bases: 4. The CDR3 is 15 residues long. The germline gives CDR1 SGHTA, CDR2 FQGTGA.

The chain links TRBV27 to TRBJ1-2; TRBD1 is a possible D gene (6 bases). There are 13 residues in the CDR3. The germline V and J ends were trimmed by 9 bases and 6 bases, with 17 bases remaining between them. Per the germline V gene, CDR1 is MNHEY and CDR2 is SMNVEV (reference sequence). CDR3 loop: CASGLLEGDGYTF. The CDR3 bases are TGTGCCAGTGGACTTCTTGAGGGGGATGGCTACACCTTC.

This clone was seen a handful of times. V is TRBV30 and J is TRBJ1-5, with 7 bases fitting TRBD1. CDR1 GTSNPN and CDR2 SVGIG come from the germline V gene (reference sequence). The CDR3 spans 13 residues. V was pared by 3 bases and J by 4 bases, with 3 bases of the junction left unmatched. In DNA, the CDR3 is TGTGCCTGGAGCGGGACAGAAAATCAGCCCCAGCATTTT. Translation: CAWSGTENQPQHF.

The J gene is TRBJ2-7, the V gene TRBV2, with 8 positions matching TRBD2. The CDR3 is 13 amino acids. Germline V gene data show CDR1 as SNHLY and CDR2 as FYNNEI. Trimming removed 6 bases from V and 5 bases from J; junction bases left unmatched: 6. CDR3 bases: TGTGCCAGCAGGCGGACTAGCTTCGACGAGCAGTACTTC. Amino acids: CASRRTSFDEQYF.

This clone has a count of ten or more. The chain employs TRBV5-1 and TRBJ2-1; D remains ambiguous. Trimming took 0 bases from V and 15 from J, leaving 16 bases between them. The V gene's germline CDR1 is SGHRS and CDR2 YFSETQ. This CDR3 has 13 residues. The CDR3 DNA follows: TGCGCCAGCAGCTTGGAGGTTAGAGCTCCGGGGTTCTTC. Translated, it gives CASSLEVRAPGFF.

The rearrangement links TRBV15 to TRBJ1-5, with 7 bases that match TRBD1. The CDR3 has 17 residues. V lost 4 bases, J lost 4 bases, and 13 bases stayed unmatched. Germline CDR1 LNHNV, CDR2 YYDKDF (reference sequence). The CDR3 loop reads CATSTLMEGAMNQPQHF. In DNA form, the CDR3 reads TGTGCCACCAGCACCCTGATGGAGGGGGCGATGAATCAGCCCCAGCATTTT.

The V gene is TRBV27, the J gene TRBJ2-1; D unclear. CDR3 length equals 14 residues. V was pared by 5 bases and J by 0 bases, with 8 bases between. Germline V CDR1 and CDR2: MNHEY, SMNVEV (reference sequence). The CDR3 bases are TGTGCCAGCAGTCTTGTCGTCTCCTACAATGAGCAGTTCTTC. Its protein is CASSLVVSYNEQFF.

This chain connects TRBV28 to TRBJ2-7; 8 bases fit TRBD1. V trimming: 1 base; J trimming: 3 bases; junction bases outside the gene matches: 2. Germline V gene data show CDR1 as MDHEN and CDR2 as SYDVKM. The CDR3 is made up of 14 amino acids. This CDR3 is CASSLLTGDYEQYF. The CDR3 DNA reads TGTGCCAGCAGTTTATTGACAGGGGACTACGAGCAGTACTTC.

This clone was found a few times. The junction and the germline gene differ at one end; a read error may be behind it. The chain carries TRBV2 and TRBJ2-1, with D perhaps being TRBD1 or TRBD2 (5 bases each). The CDR3 sequence is 15 residues long. From germline, CDR1 is SNHLY and CDR2 FYNNEI. CDR3 coding DNA: TGTGTCAGCAGTGCTGTGAGGGGAACCTACAATGAGCAGTTCTTC. Encoded protein: CVSSAVRGTYNEQFF. The entire variable domain, with the rest obtained from reference TRBV2 and TRBJ2-1, is as follows: EPEVTQTPSHQVTQMGQEVILRCVPISNHLYFYWYRQILGQKVEFLVSFYNNEISEKSEIFDDQFSVERPDGSNFTLKIRSTKLEDSAMYFCVSSAVRGTYNEQFFGPGTRLTVL.

The chain links TRBV5-1 to TRBJ2-1; TRBD2 agrees at 11 bases. The CDR3 runs to 18 residues. CDR1 is SGHRS, CDR2 YFSETQ, per germline. The trim removed 0 bases at V and 3 bases at J, leaving 8 bases unmatched. The DNA for the CDR3 is TGCGCCAGCAGCTTGGTGTCGCCTAGCGGGAGGTACTACAATGAGCAGTTCTTC. It codes for CASSLVSPSGRYYNEQFF.

This clone was counted once. The CDR3 nucleotides are TGTGCCAGCAGCCGAGGGGACGGTGGATTCCAGCATTTT. As protein: CASSRGDGGFQHF. This sequence joins TRBV7-9 and TRBJ1-5; D is possibly TRBD1 (5 bases). The CDR3 sequence is 13 residues long. Trimming removed 5 bases from V and 12 bases from J, with 17 bases in between. Per germline, CDR1 SEHNR and CDR2 FQNEAQ (reference sequence).

The chain uses TRBV2 and TRBJ2-1; TRBD2 aligns across 7 bases. There are 14 residues in the CDR3. CDR1 SNHLY and CDR2 FYNNEI come from the germline V gene. Trimming cost V 1 base and J 15 bases; bases outside gene matches: 12. The CDR3, as DNA: TGTGCCAGCAGTGAAGGAGAGCGGGAATTTGTTCGGTTCTTC. It codes for CASSEGEREFVRFF.

V usage is TRBV28 and J usage is TRBJ1-2, with 8 bases identical to TRBD1. Germline V gives CDR1 MDHEN, CDR2 SYDVKM. Losses at the gene ends were 5 bases for V and 2 bases for J; bases not matched to a gene: 7. CDR3 length: 15 amino acids. CDR3 coding DNA: TGTGCCAGCAGTAGACAGGGGATATTGAACTATGGCTACACCTTC. It specifies CASSRQGILNYGYTF.

The chain carries TRBV5-1 and TRBJ1-3; TRBD1 might be the D (5 bases). The ends were cut back, 4 bases at V and 0 bases at J, with 11 bases in the middle. CDR3 length equals 15 residues. Germline values: CDR1 SGHRS, CDR2 YFSETQ. CDR3 region: CASSPGLGSGNTIYF. Here the CDR3 DNA reads TGCGCCAGCAGCCCGGGACTTGGCTCTGGAAACACCATATATTTT.

The genes are TRBV27 and TRBJ1-5; no firm D call. V gave up 2 bases and J gave up 2 bases, with 7 bases separating them. CDR3 length: 14 residues. From germline, CDR1 is MNHEY and CDR2 SMNVEV (reference sequence). The CDR3 bases are TGTGCCAGCAGTTTACTGATGGGCAATCAGCCCCAGCATTTT. Encoded protein: CASSLLMGNQPQHF.

This chain links TRBV9 with TRBJ2-7; D might be TRBD2 (6 bases). Looked up from germline, CDR1 is SGDLS and CDR2 is YYNGEE. This CDR3 is built from 15 residues. The V end was cut by 0 bases, the J end by 7 bases, with 17 bases between. CDR3 DNA sequence: TGTGCCAGCAGCGTAGCTCGGAACGGAGGGGCGGAGCAGTACTTC. Translating it yields CASSVARNGGAEQYF.

This rearrangement joins TRBV9 to TRBJ2-3; 13 positions match TRBD2. V lost 3 bases, J lost 2 bases, and 6 bases stayed unmatched. The CDR3 has 17 amino acids. Per germline, CDR1 SGDLS and CDR2 YYNGEE. The CDR3 region is CASSGTGTSGDTDTQYF. The CDR3 nucleotides are TGTGCCAGCAGCGGCACCGGGACTAGCGGGGACACAGATACGCAGTATTTT.

The CDR3 loop reads CASGTTGTIITGELFF. The CDR3 nucleotides read TGCGCCAGCGGGACAACCGGGACTATTATAACCGGGGAGCTGTTTTTT. The chain is built from TRBV4-3 and TRBJ2-2, with D perhaps TRBD2 (7 bases). Germline CDR1 is LGHNA and CDR2 is YSLEER. The V and J ends lost 8 bases and 5 bases respectively, with 21 bases between them. The CDR3 runs 16 residues.

The gene calls are TRBV11-2 and TRBJ2-7; D unresolved. Trimming took 5 bases from V and 2 from J, leaving 10 bases between them. From germline, CDR1 is SGHAT and CDR2 FQNNGV. The CDR3 totals 13 residues. For the CDR3, the DNA is TGTGCCAGCAGCCCAGACCCTACCTACGAGCAGTACTTC. It encodes CASSPDPTYEQYF. The entire variable domain, with the rest obtained from reference TRBV11-2 and TRBJ2-7, is as follows: EAGVAQSPRYKIIEKRQSVAFWCNPISGHATLYWYQQILGQGPKLLIQFQNNGVVDDSQLPKDRFSAERLKGVDSTLKIQPAKLEDSAVYLCASSPDPTYEQYFGPGTRLTVT.

The chain combines TRBV7-2 with TRBJ2-7; the match to TRBD1 covers 8 bases. In germline, CDR1 is SGHTA, CDR2 FQGNSA. The CDR3 runs to 17 residues. V lost 5 bases, J lost 5 bases, and 17 bases stayed unmatched. The chain's CDR3 is CASSHRRWTGFSNEQYF. For the CDR3, the DNA is TGTGCCAGCAGCCACCGCCGGTGGACAGGGTTTTCCAACGAGCAGTACTTC. Combining the CDR3 with reference TRBV7-2 and TRBJ2-7 gives the whole variable domain GAGVSQSPSNKVTEKGKDVELRCDPISGHTALYWYRQSLGQGLEFLIYFQGNSAPDKSGLPSDRFSAERTGGSVSTLTIQRTQQEDSAVYLCASSHRRWTGFSNEQYFGPGTRLTVT.

The V and J genes are TRBV28 and TRBJ2-1; possibly TRBD2 for D (5 bases). Germline V CDR1 and CDR2: MDHEN, SYDVKM. The CDR3 sequence is 13 residues long. The V and J ends lost 5 bases and 6 bases respectively, with 11 bases between them. CDR3 sequence reads: CASSERVGNEQFF. The CDR3 DNA sequence: TGTGCCAGCAGTGAGAGGGTAGGCAATGAGCAGTTCTTC.

This chain uses TRBV5-1 with TRBJ2-5; a possible D gene is TRBD1 (7 bases). Germline V gives CDR1 SGHRS, CDR2 YFSETQ. The V end lost 4 bases, the J end lost 1 base, and 14 bases lay between the germline ends. CDR3 length equals 15 residues. CDR3 DNA: TGCGCCAGCAGCCCGGAGGGACAGCCCCAAGAGACCCAGTACTTC. This translates into CASSPEGQPQETQYF. Full variable domain (outside the CDR3, taken from reference TRBV5-1 and TRBJ2-5): KAGVTQTPRYLIKTRGQQVTLSCSPISGHRSVSWYQQTPGQGLQFLFEYFSETQRNKGNFPGRFSGRQFSNSRSEMNVSTLELGDSALYLCASSPEGQPQETQYFGPGTRLLVL.

CDR3 nucleotide sequence: TGTGCCAGCAGCAACTCCCGGGACAACTCCTACGAGCAGTACTTC. It encodes CASSNSRDNSYEQYF. V gene TRBV27 combines with J gene TRBJ2-7; tentatively, D is TRBD1 (6 bases). Germline CDR1 reads MNHEY; CDR2 reads SMNVEV (reference sequence). The CDR3 loop spans 15 amino acids. V gave up 6 bases and J gave up 0 bases, with 15 bases separating them.

The rearrangement links TRBV27 to TRBJ2-1; tentative D call: TRBD2 (7 bases). CDR1 MNHEY and CDR2 SMNVEV come from the germline V gene (reference sequence). V gave up 6 bases and J gave up 4 bases, with 25 bases separating them. CDR3 length: 18 residues. This CDR3 is CASRALRHGGPGYNEQFF. The CDR3 nucleotides read TGTGCCAGCAGAGCCCTTCGTCACGGGGGGCCCGGGTACAATGAGCAGTTCTTC.

The chain joins TRBV27 to TRBJ2-4, with D perhaps TRBD2 (6 bases). The CDR3 contains 13 residues. Germline lookup yields CDR1 MNHEY and CDR2 SMNVEV (reference sequence). The V end lost 5 bases, the J end lost 5 bases, and 10 bases lay between the germline ends. The CDR3 spells CASSRGTQNIQYF. CDR3 coding DNA: TGTGCCAGCAGTCGCGGGACTCAAAACATTCAGTACTTC.

The gene calls are TRBV7-9 and TRBJ1-5; D not resolved. Germline CDR1 reads SEHNR; CDR2 reads FQNEAQ (reference sequence). Trimming took off 2 bases at V and 5 bases at J, with 10 bases between the two ends. There are 14 residues in the CDR3. CDR3 in DNA: TGTGCCAGCAGCTTAAGCCCCGCGGATCAGCCCCAGCATTTT. It is translated as CASSLSPADQPQHF.

Of note for this clone: Other nucleotide sequences in the sample specify the same CDR3. This chain joins TRBV28 and TRBJ1-1, with TRBD1 as a possible D gene (5 bases). Germline CDR1 MDHEN, CDR2 SYDVKM. V was cut by 3 bases and J by 0 bases, with 8 bases left in between. The CDR3 spans 14 residues. The CDR3, as DNA: TGTGCCAGCAGTTTGGCGGGGGTGAACACTGAAGCTTTCTTT. Protein: CASSLAGVNTEAFF.

The J gene is TRBJ1-5, the V gene TRBV5-4, with unresolved D. The CDR3 runs to 13 residues. Germline CDR1 reads SGHNT; CDR2 reads YYREEE (reference sequence). V was cut by 0 bases and J by 2 bases, with 3 bases left in between. CDR3 nucleotides: TGTGCCAGCAGCTTGGGTCGCAATCAGCCCCAGCATTTT. It yields the protein CASSLGRNQPQHF.

V and J are TRBV29-1 and TRBJ2-7, with 8 positions matching TRBD2. V shed 8 bases, J shed 1 base, and the junction held 13 bases outside the gene matches. The CDR3 loop spans 15 amino acids. CDR1 is SQVTM and CDR2 is ANQGSEA in the germline V gene. The CDR3 sequence is CSLLVWAGGSYEQYF. The CDR3 nucleotides read TGCAGCCTCCTCGTGTGGGCGGGAGGTTCCTACGAGCAGTACTTC.